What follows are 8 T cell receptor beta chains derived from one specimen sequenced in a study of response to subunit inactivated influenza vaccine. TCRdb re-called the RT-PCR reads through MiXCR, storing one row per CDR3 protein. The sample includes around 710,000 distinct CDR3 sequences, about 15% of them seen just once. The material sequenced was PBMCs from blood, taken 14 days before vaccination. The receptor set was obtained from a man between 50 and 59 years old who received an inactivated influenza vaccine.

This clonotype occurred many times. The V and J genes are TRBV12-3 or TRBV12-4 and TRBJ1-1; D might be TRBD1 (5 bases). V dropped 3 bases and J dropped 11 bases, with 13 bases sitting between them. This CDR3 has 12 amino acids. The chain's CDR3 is CASSFSQGSAFF. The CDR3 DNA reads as TGTGCCAGCAGTTTTTCCCAGGGTTCCGCTTTCTTT.

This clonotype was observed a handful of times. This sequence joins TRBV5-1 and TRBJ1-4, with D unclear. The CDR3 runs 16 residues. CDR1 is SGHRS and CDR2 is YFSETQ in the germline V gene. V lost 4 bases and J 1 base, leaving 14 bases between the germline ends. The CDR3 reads CASSSGRMGTNEKLFF. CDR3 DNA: TGCGCCAGCAGCAGCGGCCGGATGGGAACTAATGAAAAACTGTTTTTT.

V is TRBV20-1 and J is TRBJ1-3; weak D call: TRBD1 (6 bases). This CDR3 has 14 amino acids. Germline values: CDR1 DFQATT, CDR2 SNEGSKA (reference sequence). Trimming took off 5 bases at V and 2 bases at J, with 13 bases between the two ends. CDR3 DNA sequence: TGCAGTGCTGGGGGGCCTCTGGCTGGAAACACCATATATTTT. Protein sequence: CSAGGPLAGNTIYF.

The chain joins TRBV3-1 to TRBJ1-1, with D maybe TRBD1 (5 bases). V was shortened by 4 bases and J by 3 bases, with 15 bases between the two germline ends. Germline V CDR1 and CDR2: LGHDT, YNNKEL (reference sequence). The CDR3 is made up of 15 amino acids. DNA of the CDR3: TGTGCCAGCAGCCCGTGGGGCAGGTCGGACACTGAAGCTTTCTTT. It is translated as CASSPWGRSDTEAFF.

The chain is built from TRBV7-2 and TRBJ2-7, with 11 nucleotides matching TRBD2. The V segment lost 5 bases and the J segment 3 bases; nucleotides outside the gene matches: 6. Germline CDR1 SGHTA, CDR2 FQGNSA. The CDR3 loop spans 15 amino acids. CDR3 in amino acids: CASSPLAGAFYEQYF. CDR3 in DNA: TGTGCCAGCAGCCCACTAGCGGGGGCCTTCTACGAGCAGTACTTC.

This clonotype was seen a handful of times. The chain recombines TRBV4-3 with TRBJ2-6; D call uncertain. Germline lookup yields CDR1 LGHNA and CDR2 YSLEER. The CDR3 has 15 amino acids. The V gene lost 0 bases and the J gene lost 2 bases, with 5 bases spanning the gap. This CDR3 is CASSQDWAGANVLTF. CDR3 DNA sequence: TGCGCCAGCAGCCAAGACTGGGCTGGGGCCAACGTCCTGACTTTC.

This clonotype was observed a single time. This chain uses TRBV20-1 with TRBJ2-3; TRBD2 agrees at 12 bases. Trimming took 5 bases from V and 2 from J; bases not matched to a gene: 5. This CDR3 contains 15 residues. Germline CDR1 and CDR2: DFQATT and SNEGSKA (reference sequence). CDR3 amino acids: CSAVRLAGVTDTQYF. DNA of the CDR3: TGCAGTGCTGTCCGACTAGCGGGGGTCACAGATACGCAGTATTTT.

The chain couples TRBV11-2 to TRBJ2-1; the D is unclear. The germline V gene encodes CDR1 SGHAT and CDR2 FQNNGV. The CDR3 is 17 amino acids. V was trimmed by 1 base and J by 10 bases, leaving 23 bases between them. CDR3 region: CASSLVMTPGRSKEQFF. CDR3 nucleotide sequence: TGTGCCAGCAGCTTAGTAATGACACCGGGCCGTTCAAAGGAGCAGTTCTTC.